This T cell receptor beta chain was retrieved from a study of blood T cells in healthy people across ages. There are 18 residues in the CDR3. Trimming removed 0 bases from V and 6 bases from J; junction bases left unmatched: 10. Germline-derived CDR1 and CDR2 are ENHRY and SYGVKD. Sample-barcoded 5' priming and a J-beta primer mix drove a second PCR of about 6 to 12 cycles. Each of the cDNA molecules was tagged by a template-switch adaptor with 12 random nucleotides. Sequencing yielded, for each sample, at least 3 million paired-end reads carrying CDR3. TCRdb reprocessed the 5' RACE reads with MiXCR, giving one entry per CDR3 protein. The table includes 1.5 million to 2 million distinct CDR3 sequences, approximately 28% detected once. This clonotype has more than one count but fewer than ten.

This TCR was sampled from a woman aged 25 to 39 in good health. The rearrangement joins TRBV10-3 to TRBJ2-1; TRBD2 aligns across 11 bases. The sequenced material came from blood. In DNA form, the CDR3 reads TGTGCCATCAGTGAGTCTATGGTGAGAGGGACTAGCGGCAATGAGCAGTTCTTC. Translation: CAISESMVRGTSGNEQFF.